Listed here is a single T cell receptor (beta chain). No antigen is known for it. Germline assignment: CDR1 MNHEY and CDR2 SMNVEV (reference sequence). The CDR3 consists of 15 residues. V gave up 5 bases and J gave up 3 bases, with 15 bases separating them. These data originate in a study of T cell responses to AZD1222 COVID-19 vaccine. Study-level points and caveats: Vaccine-associated CD4 TCRs spanned spike, dominant at 160-218 and 743-854. At baseline, just a handful of AZD1222 recipients tested seropositive.

This table comes from immunoSEQ multiplex PCR, and its TCRdb copy is limited to in-frame clones, with some not included. The repertoire holds more than 120,000 clones, with roughly 87% as singletons. The source material was peripheral blood, sampled 28 days after the second dose of the MenACWY control vaccine. This sequence was found in an adult who received the MenACWY meningococcal vaccine as a control. V and J are TRBV27 and TRBJ2-3; D gene ambiguous. Written as DNA, the CDR3 is TGTGCCAGCAGTCTCCTCCGCGGAAGGACAGATACGCAGTATTTT. Protein sequence: CASSLLRGRTDTQYF.